The clone carrying this T cell receptor (beta chain) occurred a few times. This CDR3 is 14 amino acids long. The germline V gene encodes CDR1 SGHTA and CDR2 FQGNSA. These data come from a study of cytomegalovirus exposure and HLA in healthy donors. About the study: The roughly 120 million unique TCR beta sequences, from around 200 million T cells, were found by an earlier analysis. Across 350 to 500 genotyped donors, roughly 80% landed in the Caucasian-associated ancestry cluster.

The PCR ran on 60 Vbeta and 13 Jbeta primers. The assay was immunoSEQ multiplex PCR, and TCRdb's table has in-frame clones only and misses some. The repertoire holds about 96,000 clones, with 60% to 75% as singletons. The sequencing input was PBMCs. The V and J genes are TRBV7-2 and TRBJ2-5; the D gene is possibly TRBD1 (7 bases). The J call is in doubt because the DNA end fits TRBJ2-7 better. The TCR sequence derives from a woman in her 70s in good health and CMV-seropositive. CDR3 loop: CASSFRQGGAEQYF. CDR3 sequence (DNA): TGTGCCAGCAGCTTCAGACAGGGAGGAGCCGAGCAGTACTTC.